The 16 T cell receptor beta chains below were found in one sample sequenced in a study of blood T cell repertoires in COVID-19. The assay was immunoSEQ multiplex PCR, and TCRdb's table has in-frame clones only and misses some. The sample includes about 260,000 clones, 88% of them seen just once. The sample taken for sequencing was peripheral blood. Receptor source: a human donor in a cohort sampled during active COVID-19.

The rearrangement joins TRBV5-7 to TRBJ1-1, with no clear D. TRBV5-7 is an ORF for which the function is uncertain. Trimming took 2 bases from V and 1 from J, leaving 18 bases between them. This CDR3 is built from 17 residues. CDR3 sequence reads: CASSLKTGRWENTEAFF. The CDR3 DNA is TGTGCCAGCAGCTTAAAGACCGGGAGGTGGGAGAACACTGAAGCTTTCTTT.

The chain is built from TRBV21-1 and TRBJ2-7; the D segment call TRBD1 is taken from the table without a DNA check. TRBV21-1 is labeled a pseudogene. The CDR3 sequence is 14 residues long. The CDR3 loop reads CASSNRDRAYEQYF. For the CDR3, the DNA is TGTGCCAGCAGCAACCGGGACAGGGCTTACGAGCAGTACTTC.

The chain combines TRBV6-2 or TRBV6-3 with TRBJ2-7; 7 bases line up with TRBD1. V lost 4 bases and J lost 1; bases outside the gene matches: 10. CDR1 is MNHEY, CDR2 SVGEGT, per germline. The CDR3 has 16 amino acids. The DNA of the CDR3 is TGTGCCAGCAGTTCCTCCCGACAGGGTCGGTCCTACGAGCAGTACTTC. Protein sequence: CASSSSRQGRSYEQYF.

V and J are TRBV7-7 and TRBJ2-5, with 10 bases lining up with TRBD2. Germline assignment: CDR1 SSHAT and CDR2 FNYEAQ (reference sequence). The CDR3 covers 13 residues. Trimming removed 10 bases from V and 3 bases from J; junction bases left unmatched: 5. The CDR3 DNA reads TGTGCCATCACTAGCGGGGAAGAAGAGACCCAGTACTTC. Translating it yields CAITSGEEETQYF.

The rearrangement uses TRBV9 and TRBJ2-7; 7 bases agree with TRBD2. Germline V gives CDR1 SGDLS, CDR2 YYNGEE. The V segment lost 3 bases and the J segment 5 bases; nucleotides outside the gene matches: 14. The CDR3 covers 16 residues. The CDR3 nucleotides are TGTGCCAGCAGCGGATTAGCGGGCCAAAGGGGTAACGAGCAGTACTTC. This sequence encodes CASSGLAGQRGNEQYF.

This chain uses TRBV4-3 with TRBJ1-1; D gene unclear. The CDR3 has 15 residues. V lost 0 bases and J lost 4, with 12 bases in between. The germline gives CDR1 LGHNA, CDR2 YSLEER. The CDR3 nucleotides are TGCGCCAGCAGCCAAGAGACTGGCTTCGGCACTGAAGCTTTCTTT. Translated: CASSQETGFGTEAFF.

DNA of the CDR3: TGTGCCAGCAGTTCCGCAGCGCCCCCCAATGAGCAGTTCTTC. It is translated as CASSSAAPPNEQFF. V is TRBV28 and J is TRBJ2-1; D is undetermined. Deletions cut 4 bases from V and 6 bases from J, with 13 bases between. CDR3 size: 14 residues. CDR1 and CDR2 (germline): MDHEN, SYDVKM.

The chain is built from TRBV6-5 and TRBJ1-2; D possibly corresponds to TRBD1 (6 bases). The V gene lost 8 bases and the J gene lost 4 bases, with 11 bases spanning the gap. This CDR3 contains 12 residues. The germline V gene has CDR1 MNHEY and CDR2 SVGAGI. The CDR3 nucleotides are TGTGCCAGCTCGGGGACAAGCTATGGCTACACCTTC. It codes for CASSGTSYGYTF.

This clone came up once. The chain employs TRBV24-1 and TRBJ2-1; TRBD1 matches at 8 bases. Germline V CDR1 and CDR2: KGHDR, SFDVKD. V dropped 3 bases and J dropped 1; count of bases not matched to a gene: 7. The CDR3 sequence is 17 residues long. CDR3 sequence (DNA): TGTGCCACCAGTGATCCCCCCGGGACAGGATCCTACAATGAGCAGTTCTTC. Translating gives CATSDPPGTGSYNEQFF.

This chain connects TRBV6-5 to TRBJ1-5; 7 bases line up with TRBD1. Germline lookup yields CDR1 MNHEY and CDR2 SVGAGI. The length of the CDR3 is 14 residues. V shed 2 bases, J shed 7 bases, and the junction held 5 bases outside the gene matches. CDR3 residues: CASSYRQGGQPQHF. The CDR3 nucleotides are TGTGCCAGCAGTTACCGACAGGGTGGCCAGCCCCAGCATTTT.

This rearrangement joins TRBV3-1 (or the pseudogene TRBV3-2) to TRBJ2-3, with 10 bases identical to TRBD2. This CDR3 contains 18 residues. CDR1 and CDR2 from the germline V gene are LGHDT and YNNKEL (reference sequence). V gave up 1 base and J gave up 0 bases; unmatched junction bases: 7. The CDR3 coding sequence is TGTGCCAGCAGCCAAGTCCCTAGCGGGGGCGCAAGCACAGATACGCAGTATTTT. This encodes CASSQVPSGGASTDTQYF.

The chain is built from TRBV6-5 and TRBJ2-7; 8 bases align to TRBD2. The V and J ends lost 4 bases and 4 bases, in that order; junction bases with no gene match: 9. Germline lookup yields CDR1 MNHEY and CDR2 SVGAGI. This CDR3 spans 15 amino acids. CDR3 sequence: CASSLGGSGTYEQYF. DNA for the CDR3: TGTGCCAGCAGTTTGGGAGGTAGCGGGACTTACGAGCAGTACTTC.

The rearrangement uses TRBV4-1 and TRBJ2-1, with D possibly matching TRBD2 (5 bases). CDR1 is MGHRA, CDR2 YSYEKL, per germline. This CDR3 comprises 17 residues. V lost 1 base to trimming and J lost 4 bases, with 17 bases between them. CDR3 sequence: CASSQVLRGRRYNEQFF. The CDR3 DNA follows: TGCGCCAGCAGCCAAGTCCTCCGGGGAAGGCGGTACAATGAGCAGTTCTTC.

The chain employs TRBV2 and TRBJ2-7; D is possibly TRBD2 (5 bases). CDR1 and CDR2 from the germline V gene are SNHLY and FYNNEI. The V and J ends lost 0 bases and 2 bases respectively, with 11 bases between them. The CDR3 spans 15 residues. The chain's CDR3 is CASSEAEVRPYEQYF. The CDR3 region has the DNA TGTGCCAGCAGTGAAGCGGAGGTCAGGCCCTACGAGCAGTACTTC.

This clone appeared a single time. The rearrangement links TRBV19 to TRBJ1-1, with 7 nucleotides matching TRBD1. Trimming took 5 bases from V and 5 from J; bases not matched to a gene: 11. CDR3 length equals 15 residues. Per the germline V gene, CDR1 is LNHDA and CDR2 is SQIVND (reference sequence). The CDR3 DNA follows: TGTGCCAGTAGTCTGGACAGGAGGACGGGAACTGAAGCTTTCTTT. Translation: CASSLDRRTGTEAFF. Full variable domain (rest looked up from reference TRBV19 and TRBJ1-1): DGGITQSPKYLFRKEGQNVTLSCEQNLNHDAMYWYRQDPGQGLRLIYYSQIVNDFQKGDIAEGYSVSREKKESFPLTVTSAQKNPTAFYLCASSLDRRTGTEAFFGQGTRLTVV.

The CDR3 region is CASSESRNRVRTPLHF. CDR3 nucleotide sequence: TGTGCCAGCAGTGAATCAAGGAACAGGGTTAGAACACCCCTCCACTTT. The chain carries TRBV25-1 and TRBJ1-6; a weak D match, TRBD1 (6 bases). Germline loops: CDR1 MGHDK, CDR2 SYGVNS. V was shortened by 1 base and J by 11 bases, with 18 bases between the two germline ends. This CDR3 spans 16 amino acids.